A selection of T cell receptor beta chains follows, all from one sample in a study of beta chain features in type 1 diabetes. Profiled with immunoSEQ multiplex PCR; TCRdb holds only in-frame clones, not every one. Of some 500,000 clones in the sample, over 9.5% were seen once. Sequencing was done on a sample of naive CD4+ T cells from blood. These receptors came from a woman aged 18-35 years in good health. CDR3s include the opening cysteine and the closing phenylalanine or tryptophan.

TRBJ2-7 | TRBV27 | CASSSSSLRTGVIYEQYF
TRBJ1-1 | TRBV7-9 | CASSPRTGGTEAFF
TRBJ2-2 | TRBV7-9 | CASSLGDTGELFF
TRBJ2-1 | TRBV7-2 | CASSLGGYYSYNEQFF
TRBJ2-6 | TRBV5-1 | CASSRGQAIGGANVLTF
TRBJ2-1 | TRBV2 | CASRGDSNEQFF
TRBJ1-4 | TRBV6-6 | CASKQGTEKLFF
TRBJ2-4 | TRBV6-1 | CASAPDYSRAHIQYF
TRBJ2-2 | TRBV7-9 | CASRNKAVAGELFF
TRBJ2-5 | TRBV7-9 | CASSWGQYQETQYF
TRBJ1-1 | TRBV9 | CASSQGSNTEAFF
TRBJ1-1 | TRBV5-1 | CASSLQGATEAFF
TRBJ1-2 | TRBV7-2 | CASSLGDRGGYTF
TRBJ1-1 | TRBV20-1 | CSADMNTEAFF
TRBJ1-1 | TRBV6-6 | CASSYSDRGLEAFF
TRBJ2-3 | TRBV30 | CAWSWGSEGDTQYF
TRBJ2-7 | TRBV18 | CASSLGPVYEQYF
TRBJ2-7 | TRBV7-9 | CASSPRLSSYEQYF
TRBJ2-3 | TRBV7-3 | CASSPGSDTQYF
TRBJ2-6 | TRBV9 | CASSVLASGANVLTF
TRBJ2-7 | TRBV29-1 | CSYLAGGGEQYF
TRBJ1-1 | TRBV2 | CASSVDRMNTEAFF
TRBJ2-4 | TRBV2 | CASSELGDRAINIQYF
TRBJ2-1 | TRBV4-1 | CASSQAFAGVSDNEQFF
TRBJ2-1 | TRBV23-1 | CASSQSSGYLYNEQFF
TRBJ1-6 | TRBV7-2 | CASSRDSPLHF
TRBJ2-5 | TRBV15 | CATSRDWSQETQYF
TRBJ2-4 | TRBV13 | CASSSARSGSFIQYF
TRBJ2-2 | TRBV30 | CAWSRTGGSGGELFF
TRBJ2-3 | TRBV27 | CASSWSGGGTDTQYF
TRBJ2-3 | TRBV5-6 | CASSFRRRGPSTQYF
TRBJ2-2 | TRBV18 | CASSRGQVDTGELFF
TRBJ1-1 | TRBV7-2 | CASSLARGSNTEAFF
TRBJ1-2 | TRBV7-9 | CASSLEGQGTGYTF
TRBJ2-7 | TRBV29-1 | CSVAQGAGEQYF
TRBJ2-2 | TRBV7-9 | CASSELPSGYTGELFF
TRBJ1-1 | TRBV25-1 | CASSRQGVTEAFF
TRBJ2-5 | TRBV7-2 | CASSGREKQYF
TRBJ2-3 | TRBV6-1 | CASSEAYGVGLVTDTQYF
TRBJ1-1 | TRBV6-1 | CASTSGDISNTEAFF